This entry is about one T cell receptor beta chain. The sample comes from a study of PD-1 blockade in classical Hodgkin lymphoma. The CDR3 is made up of 15 amino acids. Germline lookup yields CDR1 MNHGY and CDR2 SVAAGI. Trimming cost V 5 bases and J 4 bases, with 17 bases left between them. Relapse after autologous stem cell transplantation occurred in every patient, and brentuximab vedotin exposure varied. Isolation of CD8+ T cells from thawed PBMCs used magnetic negative selection. Assay used: immunoSEQ multiplex PCR; TCRdb lists only in-frame clones, some missing. The sample holds about 13,000 clones, around four fifths seen once.

The chain has TRBV6-9 and TRBJ1-2, with D uncertain. This TCR was sampled from a human donor with classical Hodgkin lymphoma. Specimen: CD8+ T cells from blood, collected at baseline. The CDR3 DNA sequence: TGTGCCAGCAGTCCACAGCCCGTTGAAGGCTATGGCTACACCTTC. Residues: CASSPQPVEGYGYTF.